This T cell receptor beta chain was sequenced during a study of regulatory T cells in long-lasting Graves disease. Study-level findings and limits: Reduced TCR diversity was observed in persistent Graves' patients versus newly diagnosed patients. TRBV28, TRBJ1-2 and TRBJ2-5 were favored in persistent disease.

Trimming pared 3 bases from V and 1 base from J, leaving 21 bases between. The CDR3 contains 17 residues. Germline values: CDR1 DFQATT, CDR2 SNEGSKA (reference sequence). This clonotype was seen many times. Its antigen remains unknown. Relying on iRepertoire HTBI primers and Arm-PCR of CDR3 regions, the team built TCR beta libraries. TCRdb fed the multiplex PCR reads into MiXCR, producing one record per CDR3 protein. The table lists roughly 360,000 distinct CDR3 sequences, over 9.5% of them singletons. Documented time point: newly diagnosed GD, antithyroid drugs for less than 3 months. The TCR library was prepared using RNA isolated from PBMCs. These same records also appear under a second study, on T cells in Graves' hyperthyroidism and ophthalmopathy. That study adds: In blood, most of the thyroid clonotypes expanded above 0.001 were also present. Stable hyperthyroidism was told apart from ophthalmopathy by a model built on 13 V-J features.

The J gene is TRBJ1-1, the V gene TRBV20-1; D may be TRBD1 (5 bases). This receptor was identified in a woman aged 18-29 years with Graves disease. The material was peripheral blood mononuclear cells (PBMCs), obtained at new diagnosis, from a patient treated with antithyroid drugs. For the CDR3, the DNA is TGCAGTGCTAGCCCCGGGACTGTCTATCTATGGAACACTGAAGCTTTCTTT. Translation gives CSASPGTVYLWNTEAFF.